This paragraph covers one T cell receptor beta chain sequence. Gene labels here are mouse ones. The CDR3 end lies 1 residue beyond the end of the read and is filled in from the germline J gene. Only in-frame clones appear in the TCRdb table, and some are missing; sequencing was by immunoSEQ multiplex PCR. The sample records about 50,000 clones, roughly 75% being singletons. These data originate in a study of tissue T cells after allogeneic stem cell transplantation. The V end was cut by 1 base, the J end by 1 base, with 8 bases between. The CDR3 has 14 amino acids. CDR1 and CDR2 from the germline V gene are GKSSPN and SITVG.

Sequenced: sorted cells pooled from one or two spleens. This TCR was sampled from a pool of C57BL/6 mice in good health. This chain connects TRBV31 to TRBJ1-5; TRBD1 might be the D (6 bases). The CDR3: CAWSPGQNNQAPLF. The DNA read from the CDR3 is TGTGCCTGGAGTCCGGGACAAAACAACCAGGCTCCGCTT.